The entry below gives a single T cell receptor beta chain sequence along with its context. No antigen is known for it. This CDR3 has 16 amino acids. The V end was cut by 1 base, the J end by 0 bases, with 14 bases between. Germline V gene sequence: CDR1 SGHRS, CDR2 YFSETQ. Autoimmunity was present in every CD3G-deficient patient, worse in two. Patients aged 2 to 39 years had fewer naive T cells. CD4+ cells were sorted into CD25-high CD127-low regulatory cells and CD25-low CD127-high conventional cells. These data are taken from a study of regulatory T cells. General study findings and limits: Skewed V and J usage and few unique V-J pairs marked patient repertoires, most in Tregs. In CD3G-deficient patients, conventional CD4+ T cells were enriched for hydrophobic CDR3 residues at positions 6 and 7.

Amplification used 52 TRBV primers and 13 TRBJ primers. TCRdb's copy holds only in-frame clones and misses some; the assay was immunoSEQ multiplex PCR. The sample includes under 35,000 clones, 85% to 95% seen only once; the top ten take 0.8% to 1%. J is TRBJ2-7 and V is TRBV5-1; D is ambiguous. Sequencing used conventional CD4+ T cells sorted from blood. This sequence was found in a child under 10 years old with CD3G deficiency. DNA for the CDR3: TGCGCCAGCAGCTTGACTCCGGCCACAAGCTCCTACGAGCAGTACTTC. Its protein product is CASSLTPATSSYEQYF.